The 15 T cell receptor beta chains below were found in one sample sequenced in a study of T cells in Graves' hyperthyroidism and ophthalmopathy. The investigators amplified TCR beta CDR3 regions from RNA transcripts. TCR CDR3 regions were first amplified by RT-PCR with HTBI primers. TCRdb analysed the multiplex PCR reads with MiXCR anew, one entry per CDR3 protein. The sample shows some 650,000 distinct CDR3 sequences, around 16% of them seen only once. Sequenced material: blood. These receptors were taken from a woman aged 40 to 50 with Graves' ophthalmopathy.

This clonotype has a handful of counts. Mismatch with germline at one junction end may stem from a read error. The J gene is TRBJ2-1, the V gene TRBV29-1, with 9 bases matching TRBD1. The CDR3 has 22 residues. Germline CDR1 reads SQVTM; CDR2 reads ANQGSEA. The CDR3 here is CSVEGGTGMGEVKVSSYNEQFF. The CDR3 DNA follows: TGCAGCGTCGAAGGCGGGACAGGGATGGGAGAAGTCAAGGTGAGCTCCTACAATGAGCAGTTCTTC.

In its sample, this clonotype was seen many times. J is TRBJ2-1 and V is TRBV5-1, with D perhaps TRBD2 (5 bases). In germline, CDR1 is SGHRS, CDR2 YFSETQ. V lost 4 bases and J lost 12, with 14 bases in between. This CDR3 has 12 amino acids. CDR3 sequence: CASSPVGVWQFF. The DNA of the CDR3 is TGCGCCAGCAGCCCCGTCGGGGTGTGGCAGTTCTTC.

This clonotype was seen ten or more times. The gene calls are TRBV18 and TRBJ1-1; D is undetermined. Germline V CDR1 and CDR2: KGHSH, LQKENI. Trimming pared 1 base from V and 6 bases from J, leaving 18 bases between. The CDR3 extends over 16 amino acids. The CDR3 region has the DNA TGTGCCAGCTCACCACTCAATCCCGGAGGCAGTCCTGAAGCTTTCTTT. Translating it yields CASSPLNPGGSPEAFF.

This sequence joins TRBV12-3 or TRBV12-4 and TRBJ2-7; either TRBD1 or TRBD2 may supply D (5 bases each). The CDR3 length is 15 residues. Trimming took 3 bases from V and 7 from J, leaving 19 bases between them. The CDR3 protein is CASSFRRGATGEQYF. CDR3 nucleotides: TGTGCCAGCAGTTTCCGTCGAGGGGCTACGGGGGAGCAGTACTTC.

The table lists this clonotype with a few counts. V is TRBV5-1 and J is TRBJ1-5, with 10 bases that match TRBD1. The CDR3 sequence is 17 residues long. Germline V gene sequence: CDR1 SGHRS, CDR2 YFSETQ. With 5 bases clipped from V and 2 bases from J, the junction kept 10 bases outside the gene matches. The CDR3 DNA reads as TGCGCCAGCAGGCCTGGACAGGGGGGATATGGCAATCAGCCCCAGCATTTT. Translated, it gives CASRPGQGGYGNQPQHF.

This clonotype was detected many times. The chain couples TRBV11-2 to TRBJ2-7; the D gene is possibly TRBD1 (6 bases). This CDR3 spans 14 amino acids. Per the germline V gene, CDR1 is SGHAT and CDR2 is FQNNGV. V was trimmed by 2 bases and J by 5 bases, leaving 13 bases between them. The CDR3 sequence is CASSLLLGAHEQYF. CDR3 DNA sequence: TGTGCCAGCAGCTTACTGTTGGGGGCACACGAGCAGTACTTC.

This clonotype was picked up a small number of times. One base away lies a much larger clone, so this may be a sequencing read error. The V and J genes are TRBV7-8 and TRBJ2-5; D is undetermined. In germline, CDR1 is SGHVS, CDR2 FQNEAQ. The CDR3 is 16 residues long. Trimming left V 3 bases short and J 2 bases short, with 16 bases between. CDR3: CASSFSRRTWQETQYF. CDR3 nucleotides: TGTGCCAGCAGCTTTAGCAGGAGAACGTGGCAAGAGACCCAGTACTTC.

This clonotype was counted many times. This rearrangement joins TRBV11-2 to TRBJ2-3; TRBD2 might be the D (7 bases). In germline, CDR1 is SGHAT, CDR2 FQNNGV. The CDR3 totals 13 residues. V was clipped by 5 bases and J by 8 bases, with 14 bases between them. The CDR3 coding sequence is TGTGCCAGCAGCCGGGGGGCCGGGGGTACGCAGTATTTT. Translation: CASSRGAGGTQYF.

This clonotype has just a few counts. This sequence joins TRBV7-2 and TRBJ1-6; D possibly corresponds to TRBD1 (5 bases). V was shortened by 4 bases and J by 9 bases, with 22 bases between the two germline ends. In germline, CDR1 is SGHTA, CDR2 FQGNSA. The CDR3 spans 17 residues. CDR3 protein: CASSSSSRHRGSSPLHF. CDR3 DNA sequence: TGTGCCAGCAGCTCATCCTCGCGGCACCGGGGGAGTTCACCCCTCCACTTT.

This clonotype was counted a few times. The rearrangement links TRBV7-9 to TRBJ2-1; D tentatively fits TRBD1 or TRBD2 (5 bases each). V was cut by 10 bases and J by 2 bases, with 9 bases left in between. This CDR3 spans 12 amino acids. In germline, CDR1 is SEHNR, CDR2 FQNEAQ (reference sequence). CDR3 DNA sequence: TGTGCCACCCGGGACGCCTACAATGAGCAGTTCTTC. It is translated as CATRDAYNEQFF. Filled out from reference TRBV7-9 and TRBJ2-1, the complete variable domain reads DTGVSQNPRHKITKRGQNVTFRCDPISEHNRLYWYRQTLGQGPEFLTYFQNEAQLEKSRLLSDRFSAERPKGSFSTLEIQRTEQGDSAMYLCATRDAYNEQFFGPGTRLTVL.

There are a few counts of this clonotype. The rearrangement links TRBV15 to TRBJ2-3; D is possibly TRBD2 (6 bases). Germline-derived CDR1 and CDR2 are LNHNV and YYDKDF (reference sequence). This CDR3 is built from 15 residues. Deletions cut 1 base from V and 2 bases from J, with 10 bases between. CDR3 nucleotides: TGTGCCACCAGCAGAGTGCGGGGAAACACAGATACGCAGTATTTT. This translates into CATSRVRGNTDTQYF.

For this clonotype: This may stem from a read error, because a much larger clone lies one nucleotide away. This rearrangement joins TRBV30 to TRBJ2-6; TRBD1 is a possible D gene (5 bases). The CDR3 is made up of 15 amino acids. The germline gives CDR1 GTSNPN, CDR2 SVGIG (reference sequence). CDR3 bases: TGTGCCTGGAGTGCCTGGACCTCTGGGGCCGACGTCCTGACTTTC. Its translation: CAWSAWTSGADVLTF.

This clonotype has only a few counts. CDR3 nucleotide sequence: TGTGCCAGCAGTCCTACTTGGGGGGGAACGTCCCAGCCCCAGCATTTT. Translation: CASSPTWGGTSQPQHF. V usage is TRBV28 and J usage is TRBJ1-5; a weak D match, TRBD1 (5 bases). Trimming cost V 5 bases and J 7 bases, with 21 bases left between them. The CDR3 sequence is 16 residues long. Germline V CDR1 and CDR2: MDHEN, SYDVKM.

The chain couples TRBV4-1 to TRBJ1-5; 7 bases are shared with TRBD1. With 1 base clipped from V and 6 bases from J, the junction kept 9 bases outside the gene matches. CDR1 MGHRA and CDR2 YSYEKL come from the germline V gene. The CDR3 covers 16 residues. DNA for the CDR3: TGCGCCAGCAGCCAAGTTACAGGGGTGTACGGTCAGCCCCAGCATTTT. Amino acids: CASSQVTGVYGQPQHF.

This clonotype was counted a few times. The chain links TRBV9 to TRBJ1-3; TRBD1 agrees at 7 bases. Germline CDR1 and CDR2: SGDLS and YYNGEE. There are 16 residues in the CDR3. After removal of 0 bases from V and 2 bases from J, the junction contained 5 bases not matched to a gene. This CDR3 is CASSVEGGTAGNTIYF. CDR3 nucleotide sequence: TGTGCCAGCAGCGTAGAGGGAGGGACAGCTGGAAACACCATATATTTT. The full variable domain, with the rest looked up from reference TRBV9 and TRBJ1-3, is DSGVTQTPKHLITATGQRVTLRCSPRSGDLSVYWYQQSLDQGLQFLIQYYNGEERAKGNILERFSAQQFPDLHSELNLSSLELGDSALYFCASSVEGGTAGNTIYFGEGSWLTVV.